This T cell receptor beta chain appears in the sequencing data of a study of T cell responses to AZD1222 COVID-19 vaccine. Whole-study results and caveats: Spike was spanned by vaccine-associated CD4 TCRs, which were dominant at 160-218 and 743-854. Repertoire sampling occurred only after the peak T cell response.

This clone was detected a few times. Its target is not known. From germline, CDR1 is MGHRA and CDR2 YSYEKL. V trimming: 4 bases; J trimming: 6 bases; junction bases outside the gene matches: 17. This CDR3 contains 17 residues. Assay: immunoSEQ multiplex PCR; the TCRdb copy retains only in-frame clones and omits some. The sample lists around 95,000 clones; roughly 90% were seen once. V is TRBV4-1 and J is TRBJ1-2; 7 nucleotides line up with TRBD1. The sequencing used peripheral blood, collected on day 0 of AZD1222 vaccination. This sequence was found in an adult in good health. CDR3 region: CASSPQRDPTGTHGYTF. The CDR3, as DNA: TGCGCCAGCAGCCCACAAAGGGACCCGACAGGGACACATGGCTACACCTTC.